The 29 T cell receptor beta chains in this list originate from one sample, sequenced in a study of shared clonotypes between healthy human individuals. Clones were sequenced by immunoSEQ multiplex PCR, and TCRdb holds only the in-frame ones, with some missing. Of some 240,000 clones in the sample, approximately 70% were seen once. Sequencing was carried out using memory CD4+ T cells sorted from blood. The subset: CD45RA-negative fraction. The receptors here all came from a man younger than 40 in good health.

The CDR3 reads CASTWTVGGAGYNEQFF. CDR3 DNA sequence: TGTGCCAGCACCTGGACGGTGGGAGGGGCGGGCTACAATGAGCAGTTCTTC. The V gene is TRBV5-4, the J gene TRBJ2-1; 7 nucleotides match TRBD2. The V gene end was trimmed by 6 bases and the J gene end by 3 bases; junction bases not matched to a gene: 15. Germline V gene data show CDR1 as SGHNT and CDR2 as YYREEE (reference sequence). The length of the CDR3 is 17 residues.

The rearrangement links TRBV27 to TRBJ2-7; no clear D. The CDR3 runs to 11 residues. The germline V gene encodes CDR1 MNHEY and CDR2 SMNVEV (reference sequence). Trimming removed 3 bases at V and 6 bases at J, with 6 bases between. CDR3 sequence (DNA): TGTGCCAGCAGTTTTGATGGCGAGCAGTACTTC. Amino acid sequence: CASSFDGEQYF.

The V gene is TRBV5-6, the J gene TRBJ1-4, with D perhaps TRBD1 (5 bases). V gave up 4 bases and J gave up 8 bases, with 18 bases separating them. This CDR3 spans 15 amino acids. Germline loops: CDR1 SGHDT, CDR2 YYEEEE. The CDR3 nucleotides read TGTGCCAGCAGCGAACTACCGGGGACTGGGGAAAAACTGTTTTTT. This sequence encodes CASSELPGTGEKLFF.

The chain couples TRBV10-1 to TRBJ2-7; no definite D call. V was cut by 8 bases and J by 0 bases, with 17 bases left in between. This CDR3 spans 15 amino acids. Germline loops: CDR1 WNHNN, CDR2 SYGVQD (reference sequence). DNA of the CDR3: TGCGCCAGCGGTCAGAGAACACCCTACTCCTACGAGCAGTACTTC. Protein sequence: CASGQRTPYSYEQYF.

The chain uses TRBV7-2 and TRBJ2-2; D is perhaps TRBD1 or TRBD2 (6 bases each). The V end was cut by 2 bases, the J end by 3 bases, with 19 bases between. The germline CDR1 and CDR2 sequences are SGHTA and FQGNSA. CDR3 length: 18 amino acids. CDR3 sequence (DNA): TGTGCCAGCAGCTTAAGGGGGGCAGGGAGCTTTTACACCGGGGAGCTGTTTTTT. Translation gives CASSLRGAGSFYTGELFF.

The chain recombines TRBV9 with TRBJ2-2; 8 positions agree with TRBD1. V shed 0 bases and J 4 bases; nucleotides not matched to a gene: 5. Germline CDR1 and CDR2: SGDLS and YYNGEE. The CDR3 loop spans 16 amino acids. The CDR3 DNA reads as TGTGCCAGCAGCGTAGCCCCGGGACAGGCCACCGGGGAGCTGTTTTTT. This encodes CASSVAPGQATGELFF.

The chain carries TRBV11-2 and TRBJ2-1; the match to TRBD2 covers 11 bases. From germline, CDR1 is SGHAT and CDR2 FQNNGV. V lost 6 bases, J lost 1 base, and 11 bases stayed unmatched. This CDR3 spans 18 amino acids. Here the CDR3 reads CASSLLRGLAVSYNEQFF. CDR3 nucleotide sequence: TGTGCCAGCAGTTTGCTCAGGGGACTAGCGGTTTCCTACAATGAGCAGTTCTTC.

This clone was observed a single time. The CDR3 loop is CASSIWGASINTGELFF. The CDR3 coding sequence is TGCGCCAGCAGCATTTGGGGGGCCTCGATCAACACCGGGGAGCTGTTTTTT. The chain combines TRBV5-1 with TRBJ2-2; D is perhaps TRBD1 or TRBD2 (6 bases each). Germline V gives CDR1 SGHRS, CDR2 YFSETQ. V was shortened by 4 bases and J by 2 bases, with 18 bases between the two germline ends. The CDR3 contains 17 residues.

This chain uses TRBV21-1 with TRBJ2-7. TRBV21-1 is shown as a pseudogene. The CDR3 covers 16 residues. The CDR3 region is CASSKEEGIPSYEQYF. The DNA for the CDR3 is TGTGCCAGCAGCAAAGAAGAAGGGATCCCCTCCTACGAGCAGTACTTC.

The chain employs TRBV10-1 and TRBJ2-3, with a tentative D call TRBD1 (6 bases). Germline values: CDR1 WNHNN, CDR2 SYGVQD (reference sequence). Trimming took off 4 bases at V and 3 bases at J, with 14 bases between the two ends. CDR3 length: 15 residues. The CDR3 nucleotides read TGCGCCAGCAGTGGCCAGGGGTTCGGGACAGATACGCAGTATTTT. Amino acids: CASSGQGFGTDTQYF.

This chain connects TRBV5-1 to TRBJ1-2, with 9 nucleotides matching TRBD1. This CDR3 has 15 amino acids. Trimming took 4 bases from V and 7 from J; bases not matched to a gene: 11. Germline-derived CDR1 and CDR2 are SGHRS and YFSETQ. The CDR3 bases are TGCGCCAGCAGCCCGGGGGACAGGGAAAACGGTGGCTACACCTTC. This codes for CASSPGDRENGGYTF.

This chain uses TRBV7-3 with TRBJ2-1; D may match TRBD1 or TRBD2 (5 bases each). Between the trimmed V and J ends, which lost 4 bases and 5 bases, there was a span of 9 bases. The CDR3 length is 13 residues. CDR1 is SGHTA and CDR2 is FQGTGA in the germline V gene. The CDR3: CASSSGPHNEQFF. CDR3 nucleotide sequence: TGTGCCAGCAGCTCGGGACCGCACAATGAGCAGTTCTTC.

This sequence joins TRBV7-8 and TRBJ2-5, with D possibly TRBD1 on 6 matching bases. Deletions cut 4 bases from V and 3 bases from J, with 9 bases between. CDR3 length: 13 residues. Per germline, CDR1 SGHVS and CDR2 FQNEAQ. CDR3 sequence (DNA): TGTGCCAGCAGCTATAACAGGGAAGAGACCCAGTACTTC. Its translation: CASSYNREETQYF.

The chain couples TRBV5-1 to TRBJ1-2, with D uncertain. The CDR3 is 12 residues long. With 0 bases removed from V and 6 bases from J, the gap between germline ends came to 6 bases. Germline CDR1 and CDR2: SGHRS and YFSETQ. For the CDR3, the DNA is TGCGCCAGCAGCTTGGCCACCGATGGCTACACCTTC. Protein: CASSLATDGYTF.

This clone was recorded a few times. The chain recombines TRBV7-8 with TRBJ2-4; D gene uncertain. V was cut by 2 bases and J by 0 bases, with 5 bases left in between. The CDR3 has 14 amino acids. The germline gives CDR1 SGHVS, CDR2 FQNEAQ. The CDR3 DNA reads as TGTGCCAGCAGCTTATCCCTAGCCAAAAACATTCAGTACTTC. Translating it yields CASSLSLAKNIQYF.

The chain combines TRBV5-1 with TRBJ2-1; 12 nucleotides agree with TRBD1. The CDR3 loop spans 16 amino acids. Germline V gives CDR1 SGHRS, CDR2 YFSETQ. The junction had 9 bases not matched to a gene; V was cut back by 2 bases and J by 9 bases. Here the CDR3 reads CASSLQPGQGALEQFF. CDR3 nucleotides: TGCGCCAGCAGCTTACAGCCGGGACAGGGGGCGCTTGAGCAGTTCTTC.

In DNA form, the CDR3 reads TGTGCCAGCTCCCCGACAGGGTCTCGCGAGCAGTACTTC. This translates into CASSPTGSREQYF. The chain has TRBV6-5 and TRBJ2-7; 7 positions match TRBD1. The CDR3 length is 13 residues. CDR1 and CDR2 from the germline V gene are MNHEY and SVGAGI. Trimming took 8 bases from V and 6 from J; bases not matched to a gene: 10.

This clone was picked up a small number of times. The rearrangement uses TRBV7-2 and TRBJ2-1; 8 nucleotides match TRBD1. Germline lookup yields CDR1 SGHTA and CDR2 FQGNSA. V was pared by 5 bases and J by 6 bases, with 6 bases of the junction left unmatched. The CDR3 is 14 amino acids. CDR3 in amino acids: CASSHRTGINEQFF. The CDR3 DNA is TGTGCCAGCAGCCACAGGACAGGGATCAATGAGCAGTTCTTC.

This clone was counted a few times. The chain uses TRBV7-8 and TRBJ1-1; maybe TRBD1 (5 bases). This CDR3 region has 14 residues. Trimming left V 5 bases short and J 2 bases short, with 12 bases between. Looked up from germline, CDR1 is SGHVS and CDR2 is FQNEAQ. The CDR3 nucleotides read TGTGCCAGCAGCCTAACCGGGACTAACACTGAAGCTTTCTTT. Amino acid sequence: CASSLTGTNTEAFF.

This chain joins TRBV7-9 and TRBJ2-3; no definite D call. V was clipped by 3 bases and J by 6 bases, with 10 bases between them. Per the germline V gene, CDR1 is SEHNR and CDR2 is FQNEAQ (reference sequence). This CDR3 region has 13 residues. The CDR3 loop reads CASSFISGDTQYF. Here the CDR3 DNA reads TGTGCCAGCAGCTTCATCTCCGGTGATACGCAGTATTTT. The whole variable domain, remainder taken from reference TRBV7-9 and TRBJ2-3, is DTGVSQNPRHKITKRGQNVTFRCDPISEHNRLYWYRQTLGQGPEFLTYFQNEAQLEKSRLLSDRFSAERPKGSFSTLEIQRTEQGDSAMYLCASSFISGDTQYFGPGTRLTVL.

The chain couples TRBV21-1 to TRBJ2-7; TRBD1, the table's D call, was not compared with the DNA. TRBV21-1 is a recognized pseudogene. The CDR3 runs 16 residues. In nucleotides, the CDR3 is TGTGCCAGCAGCCGCTTCCAGACAGGCCTGGGGTACGAGCAGTACTTC. Protein sequence: CASSRFQTGLGYEQYF.

The chain uses TRBV19 and TRBJ2-3; 12 bases fit TRBD1. This CDR3 contains 15 residues. Germline CDR1 LNHDA, CDR2 SQIVND (reference sequence). After removal of 5 bases from V and 5 bases from J, the junction contained 5 bases not matched to a gene. The CDR3: CASSSGQGAKDTQYF. CDR3 nucleotide sequence: TGTGCCAGTAGTTCGGGACAGGGGGCGAAAGATACGCAGTATTTT.

The CDR3 DNA sequence: TGTGCCAGCAGTGAAGTCGGGGGTCTAGGGACCCAGTACTTC. Translating gives CASSEVGGLGTQYF. The rearrangement links TRBV6-1 to TRBJ2-5; maybe TRBD2 (6 bases). The CDR3 is 14 amino acids. Germline V gene sequence: CDR1 MNHNS, CDR2 SASEGT. Trimming cost V 1 base and J 7 bases, with 13 bases left between them.

The gene calls are TRBV27 and TRBJ2-1; D gene ambiguous. The V and J ends lost 1 base and 0 bases respectively, with 13 bases between them. The germline gives CDR1 MNHEY, CDR2 SMNVEV (reference sequence). The CDR3 has 17 amino acids. The CDR3 spells CASSLFQPGSSYNEQFF. DNA for the CDR3: TGTGCCAGCAGTTTATTTCAGCCCGGAAGCTCCTACAATGAGCAGTTCTTC.

This clone showed up just a few times. The chain uses TRBV4-3 and TRBJ2-7; 11 bases align to TRBD1. CDR3 length: 16 residues. The trim removed 0 bases at V and 3 bases at J, leaving 4 bases unmatched. Germline V gene lookup returns CDR1 LGHNA and CDR2 YSLEER. This chain's CDR3 is CASSQDTGTGGYEQYF. The CDR3 coding sequence is TGCGCCAGCAGCCAAGATACGGGGACAGGGGGCTACGAGCAGTACTTC.

The CDR3 spells CASRQRTVKETQYF. The DNA of the CDR3 is TGTGCCAGCAGACAAAGAACGGTAAAAGAGACCCAGTACTTC. V usage is TRBV7-2 and J usage is TRBJ2-5; no clear D. Trimming cost V 6 bases and J 3 bases, with 14 bases left between them. The CDR3 spans 14 residues. From germline, CDR1 is SGHTA and CDR2 FQGNSA.

The chain couples TRBV5-1 to TRBJ2-7; the match to TRBD2 covers 7 bases. The CDR3 has 14 residues. V was clipped by 2 bases and J by 6 bases; unmatched bases: 8. Germline V gene data show CDR1 as SGHRS and CDR2 as YFSETQ. The CDR3 loop reads CASSFQAGPPEQYF. CDR3 nucleotide sequence: TGCGCCAGCAGCTTCCAAGCGGGACCCCCCGAGCAGTACTTC.

V usage is TRBV2 and J usage is TRBJ2-1; 15 bases line up with TRBD2. This CDR3 region has 14 residues. Germline values: CDR1 SNHLY, CDR2 FYNNEI. The V gene end was trimmed by 9 bases and the J gene end by 7 bases; junction bases not matched to a gene: 4. CDR3 amino acids: CARTGLAGGNEQFF. The CDR3, as DNA: TGTGCCAGGACGGGACTAGCGGGAGGAAATGAGCAGTTCTTC.

The chain has TRBV5-1 and TRBJ2-7; the D is unclear. With 1 base removed from V and 0 bases from J, the gap between germline ends came to 11 bases. Germline loops: CDR1 SGHRS, CDR2 YFSETQ. This CDR3 has 15 residues. CDR3 in amino acids: CASSLSSGYSYEQYF. The CDR3 bases are TGCGCCAGCAGCTTGTCCTCAGGTTACTCCTACGAGCAGTACTTC.